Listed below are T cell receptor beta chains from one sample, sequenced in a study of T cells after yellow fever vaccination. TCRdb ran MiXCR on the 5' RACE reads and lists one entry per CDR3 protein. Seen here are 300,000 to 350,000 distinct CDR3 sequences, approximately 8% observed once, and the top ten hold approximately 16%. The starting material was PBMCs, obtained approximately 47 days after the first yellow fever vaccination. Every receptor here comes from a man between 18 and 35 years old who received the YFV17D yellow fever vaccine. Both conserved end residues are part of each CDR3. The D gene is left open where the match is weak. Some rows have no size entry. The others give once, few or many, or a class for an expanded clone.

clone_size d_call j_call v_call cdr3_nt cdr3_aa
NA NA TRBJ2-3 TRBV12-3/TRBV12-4 TGTGCCAGCAGTTTGGACCAGGGGGGGAGCACAGATACGCAGTATTTT CASSLDQGGSTDTQYF
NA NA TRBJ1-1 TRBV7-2 TGTGCCAGCAGCTTAGCCCCAGGCAAGGAGCGGTTCACTGAAGCTTTCTTT CASSLAPGKERFTEAFF
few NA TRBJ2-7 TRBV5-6 TGTGCCAGCACCTCGCAACCCTACGAGCAGTACTTC CASTSQPYEQYF
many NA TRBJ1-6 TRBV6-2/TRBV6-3 TGTGCCACCCGGGACCCCTACGTCGTAACACCCCTCCACTTT CATRDPYVVTPLHF
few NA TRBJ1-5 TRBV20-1 TGCAGTGCCGACTTGGGGCAGGGTAGCAATCAGCCCCAGCATTTT CSADLGQGSNQPQHF
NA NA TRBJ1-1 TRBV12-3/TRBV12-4 TGTGCCAGCATAGGGGAGAACACTGAAGCTTTCTTT CASIGENTEAFF
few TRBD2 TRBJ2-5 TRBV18 TGTGCCAGCTCACCACTAGCGGGGGTTCACCAAGAGACCCAGTACTTC CASSPLAGVHQETQYF
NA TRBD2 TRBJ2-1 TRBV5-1 TGCGCCAGCAGCCCCACCGCCGGGACTAGGGGCGAGCAGTTCTTC CASSPTAGTRGEQFF
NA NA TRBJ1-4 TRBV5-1 TGCGCCAGCAGCTTGGTTCGGCAGGCCGGGAATGAAAAACTGTTTTTT CASSLVRQAGNEKLFF
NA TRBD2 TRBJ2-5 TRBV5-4 TGTGCCAGCACCGGGGGGAAAACCCAGTACTTC CASTGGKTQYF
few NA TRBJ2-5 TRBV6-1 TGTGCCAGCAGTCCCAGGGTAGCGGACCTCGGGACCCAGTACTTC CASSPRVADLGTQYF
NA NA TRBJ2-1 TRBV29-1 TGCAGCGTTGAAGTCAGAGTAGGCAATGAGCAGTTCTTC CSVEVRVGNEQFF
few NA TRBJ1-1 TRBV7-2 TGTGCCAGCAGCGACAGAGGTGTCACTGAAGCTTTCTTT CASSDRGVTEAFF
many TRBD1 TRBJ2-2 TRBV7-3 TGTGCCAGCAGCCCGGGACAGGCCCGCACCGGGGAGCTGTTTTTT CASSPGQARTGELFF
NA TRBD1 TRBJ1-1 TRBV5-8 TGTGCCAGCAGCGTGGACAGGGGGCCAACTGAAGCTTTCTTT CASSVDRGPTEAFF
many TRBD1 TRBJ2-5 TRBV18 TGTGCCAGCTCGTTCAGACAGGGTGGAGAGACCCAGTACTTC CASSFRQGGETQYF
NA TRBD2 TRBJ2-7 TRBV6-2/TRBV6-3 TGTGCCAGCAGTTACTGGGGACTAACCTACGAGCAGTACTTC CASSYWGLTYEQYF
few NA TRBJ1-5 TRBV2 TGTGCCAGCAGTGAAGAGATTAATCAGCCCCAGCATTTT CASSEEINQPQHF
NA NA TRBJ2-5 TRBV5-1 TGCGCCAGCAGCTTGACAGGGAGGGAGACCCAGTACTTC CASSLTGRETQYF
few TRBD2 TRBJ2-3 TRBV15 TGTGCCACCAGCAAGGACGCAGCGGGGAGCACAGATACGCAGTATTTT CATSKDAAGSTDTQYF